This TCR beta chain was recorded in a study of cytomegalovirus exposure and HLA in healthy donors. CDR1 and CDR2 (germline): SGDLS, YYNGEE. Between the trimmed V and J ends, which lost 2 bases and 2 bases, there was a span of 10 bases. The CDR3 loop spans 14 amino acids. In the case of this clone: The antigen remains undetermined.

Study outcomes and limitations: In a later analysis, TCR beta V- and J-gene trimming showed a link to a missense DCLRE1C variant. Generally TCR sequences proved uncommon, though certain public TCRs appeared in numerous donors. Fewer N-insertions than the approximately 700-donor mean were reportedly shown by an Asian-associated ancestry cluster in a later analysis. The records held CMV serostatus as the only immune exposure information.

The PCR made use of 60 Vbeta and 13 Jbeta primers. TCRdb's table, derived via immunoSEQ multiplex PCR, lists solely in-frame clones and lacks some. Of 100,000 to 120,000 clones in the sample, 82% are singletons; the top ten hold roughly 2.5%. This receptor was obtained from a woman aged 18-29 years in good health and CMV-seronegative. Sequenced sample: PBMCs. The gene calls are TRBV9 and TRBJ1-1; unclear D gene. The CDR3 loop reads CASSVRVANTEAFF. For the CDR3, the DNA is TGTGCCAGCAGCGTGAGGGTGGCAAACACTGAAGCTTTCTTT.